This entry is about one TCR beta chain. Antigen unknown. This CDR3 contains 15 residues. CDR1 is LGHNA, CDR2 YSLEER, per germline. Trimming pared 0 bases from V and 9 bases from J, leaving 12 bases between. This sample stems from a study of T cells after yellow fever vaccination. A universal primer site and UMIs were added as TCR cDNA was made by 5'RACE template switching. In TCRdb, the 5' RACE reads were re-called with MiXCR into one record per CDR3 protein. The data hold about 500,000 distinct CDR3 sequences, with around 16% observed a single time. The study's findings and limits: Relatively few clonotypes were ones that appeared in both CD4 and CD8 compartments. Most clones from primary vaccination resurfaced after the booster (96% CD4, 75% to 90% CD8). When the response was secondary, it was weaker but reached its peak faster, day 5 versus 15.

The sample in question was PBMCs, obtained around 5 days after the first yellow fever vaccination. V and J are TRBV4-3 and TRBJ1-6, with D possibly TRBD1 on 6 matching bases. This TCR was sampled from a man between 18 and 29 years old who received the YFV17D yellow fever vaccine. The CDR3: CASSQDYREASPLHF. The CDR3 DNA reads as TGCGCCAGCAGCCAAGATTACAGGGAAGCTTCACCCCTCCACTTT.